The T cell receptor (beta chain) under discussion was sequenced for a study of cytomegalovirus exposure and HLA in healthy donors. It was with 60 Vbeta and 13 Jbeta primers that the PCR ran. Assay: immunoSEQ multiplex PCR; the TCRdb copy retains only in-frame clones and omits some. The sample includes about 34,000 clones. Between the trimmed V and J ends, which lost 4 bases and 7 bases, there was a span of 11 bases. CDR1 is MNHNS and CDR2 is SASEGT in the germline V gene. This CDR3 is built from 13 residues. Input material: PBMCs. V and J are TRBV6-1 and TRBJ2-1; tentatively, D is TRBD2 (7 bases). The clonotype originates from a woman aged 40 to 49 in good health and CMV-seropositive. This CDR3 reads CASSVQGGNEQFF. The CDR3 bases are TGTGCCAGCAGTGTACAGGGAGGGAATGAGCAGTTCTTC.